The present TCR beta chain was sequenced within a study of breast tumors, draining lymph nodes, adjacent tissues. Study conclusions and caveats: Most tumor T cells seemingly derive from lymph node, then expand in tumor. Tumor T cell lymph node origin was a supported hypothesis, not proven. Tumor and nontumor repertoires were significantly more similar in luminal-like than in basal-like breast cancer. Tumors had less TCR diversity than lymph nodes, more than nontumor tissue.

Germline CDR1 and CDR2: SGHTA and FQGNSA. V was trimmed by 4 bases and J by 0 bases, leaving 10 bases between them. The CDR3 spans 15 residues. This clonotype has a count of ten or more. Its antigen is unknown. The lymph nodes were axillary draining lymph nodes from breast cancer patients. TCRdb ran MiXCR on the multiplex PCR reads and lists one entry per CDR3 protein. The repertoire has nearly 110,000 distinct CDR3 sequences, roughly 29% of them found once; the top ten carry 4.5% to 7%. The receptor's source is a female donor with breast cancer. Some clones in this sample may be carry-over from other donors' samples. Sequenced material: axillary lymph node tissue. The rearrangement links TRBV7-2 to TRBJ1-5; D is unclear. CDR3 amino acids: CASSSQLYSNQPQHF. The CDR3 nucleotides read TGTGCCAGCAGCTCGCAATTGTATAGCAATCAGCCCCAGCATTTT.